The text below deals with one T cell receptor (beta chain). Trimming took 2 bases from V and 2 from J; bases not matched to a gene: 0. The CDR3 has 14 residues. Germline-derived CDR1 and CDR2 are MNHNS and SASEGT. These data are taken from a study of cytomegalovirus exposure and HLA in healthy donors. The PCR used 60 Vbeta and 13 Jbeta primers. Some clones are missing from TCRdb's copy, which holds only in-frame ones; the method was immunoSEQ multiplex PCR. This table holds roughly 150,000 clones, roughly three quarters found once. This TCR was recovered from a woman between 35 and 50 years old in good health and CMV-seropositive. Sequenced input: PBMCs. This chain uses TRBV6-1 with TRBJ1-3; 7 bases line up with TRBD1. The CDR3 region has the DNA TGTGCCAGCAGTGAACAGGGGGCTGGAAACACCATATATTTT. Translating gives CASSEQGAGNTIYF.